The rows below give T cell receptor beta chains drawn from one sample of a study of T cell responses to AZD1222 COVID-19 vaccine. TCRdb's copy holds only in-frame clones and misses some; the assay was immunoSEQ multiplex PCR. The sample includes tens of thousands of clones, about 83% seen only once; the top ten take less than 9.5%. The material sequenced was peripheral blood, taken on day 0 of AZD1222 vaccination. These receptors were collected from an adult in good health. CDR3s include the opening cysteine and the closing phenylalanine or tryptophan. The D gene is left open where the match is weak. Clone sizes are given selectively: once, few, many, or a class where the clone is expanded.

j_call	d_call	v_call	clone_size	cdr3_length	cdr3_aa	cdr3_nt
TRBJ2-5	NA	TRBV5-1	NA	13	CASSKIDQETQYF	TGCGCCAGCAGCAAAATTGACCAAGAGACCCAGTACTTC
TRBJ1-2	NA	TRBV12-3/TRBV12-4	NA	11	CASSFGSGYTF	TGTGCCAGCAGTTTCGGGAGTGGCTACACCTTC
TRBJ1-5	NA	TRBV7-8	NA	14	CASSLETGNQPQHF	TGTGCCAGCAGCTTAGAAACGGGCAATCAGCCCCAGCATTTT
TRBJ2-1	TRBD2	TRBV7-9	medium-sized	17	CASSRSSGGRSYNEQFF	TGTGCCAGCAGCCGCTCTAGCGGGGGCCGCTCCTACAATGAGCAGTTCTTC
TRBJ1-1	NA	TRBV7-2	NA	14	CASSSLIYRTEAFF	TGTGCCAGCAGCTCACTTATTTACAGGACTGAAGCTTTCTTT
TRBJ2-7	NA	TRBV19	NA	12	CASSDRFYEQYF	TGTGCCAGTAGCGACAGGTTTTACGAGCAGTACTTC
TRBJ2-1	TRBD2	TRBV2	NA	14	CANSVERGGVEQFF	TGTGCCAACAGCGTCGAGCGGGGGGGCGTTGAGCAGTTCTTC
TRBJ2-7	NA	TRBV2	NA	12	CASSPGNYEQYF	TGTGCCAGCAGCCCTGGAAATTACGAGCAGTACTTC
TRBJ2-4	TRBD2	TRBV27	NA	16	CASSLTSGVAKNIQYF	TGTGCCAGCAGCCTGACTAGCGGGGTAGCCAAAAACATTCAGTACTTC
TRBJ2-3	NA	TRBV3-1/TRBV3-2	NA	17	CASSQRVEGRGTDTQYF	TGTGCCAGCAGCCAACGTGTGGAGGGACGAGGCACAGATACGCAGTATTTT
TRBJ2-7	NA	TRBV14	few	19	CASSPRGLRGHESSYEQYF	TGTGCCAGCAGCCCTAGGGGTTTGCGGGGACACGAGAGCTCCTACGAGCAGTACTTC
TRBJ1-5	NA	TRBV27	NA	13	CASTEGGNQPQHF	TGTGCCAGCACCGAGGGGGGCAATCAGCCCCAGCATTTT
TRBJ1-6	TRBD1	TRBV12-5	NA	17	CASGLVVGRTGASPLHF	TGTGCTAGTGGTTTGGTAGTTGGCCGGACAGGAGCGTCACCCCTCCACTTT
TRBJ1-6	NA	TRBV2	NA	12	CASSGPGGGLHF	TGTGCCAGCAGTGGGCCCGGTGGTGGACTCCACTTT
TRBJ1-5	NA	TRBV5-4	NA	15	CAMRRGGHSNQPQHF	TGTGCCATGCGCAGGGGCGGGCATAGCAATCAGCCCCAGCATTTT
TRBJ1-2	NA	TRBV10-3	NA	16	CAISESGGFGKDGYTF	TGTGCCATCAGTGAGTCCGGAGGGTTCGGGAAGGATGGCTACACCTTC
TRBJ2-7	NA	TRBV5-8	NA	14	CASSLAGVSYEQYF	TGTGCCAGCAGCTTGGCTGGAGTTTCCTACGAGCAGTACTTC
TRBJ2-7	NA	TRBV7-6	once	16	CASSLGPGQTSYEQYF	TGTGCCAGCAGCTTAGGACCGGGGCAGACTTCCTACGAGCAGTACTTC
TRBJ1-6	NA	TRBV3-1/TRBV3-2	NA	14	CASSPQGNNSPLHF	TGTGCCAGCAGCCCTCAGGGGAATAATTCACCCCTCCACTTT
TRBJ2-7	NA	TRBV30	NA	12	CAWSPSSYEQYF	TGTGCCTGGAGTCCTAGTTCCTACGAGCAGTACTTC
TRBJ1-1	NA	TRBV6-5	NA	13	CASNRQAHREAFF	TGTGCCAGCAATAGACAGGCACACCGTGAAGCTTTCTTT
TRBJ1-2	NA	TRBV4-3	NA	13	CASSQDWVNGYTF	TGCGCCAGCAGCCAAGATTGGGTAAATGGCTACACCTTC
TRBJ2-1	NA	TRBV6-4	NA	15	CASSDSPGEGNEQFF	TGTGCCAGCAGTGACTCGCCAGGCGAGGGGAATGAGCAGTTCTTC
TRBJ2-1	NA	TRBV12-3/TRBV12-4	NA	13	CASSLGDYNEQFF	TGTGCCAGCAGTTTGGGGGACTACAATGAGCAGTTCTTC
TRBJ1-2	NA	TRBV27	NA	17	CASTPGGIKGANYGYTF	TGTGCCAGCACCCCCGGGGGGATCAAGGGGGCTAACTATGGCTACACCTTC
TRBJ2-6	NA	TRBV25-1	NA	16	CASRRDARSGANVLTF	TGTGCCAGCAGAAGGGACGCCCGCTCTGGGGCCAACGTCCTGACTTTC
TRBJ2-1	TRBD1	TRBV24-1	NA	16	CATSDTTGQFDNEQFF	TGTGCCACCAGTGATACGACGGGACAGTTCGACAATGAGCAGTTCTTC
TRBJ2-3	TRBD1	TRBV29-1	few	14	CSAGTGWGTDTQYF	TGCAGCGCCGGGACAGGGTGGGGCACAGATACGCAGTATTTT
TRBJ1-1	NA	TRBV6-5	NA	14	CASRMGGLDTEAFF	TGTGCCAGCAGGATGGGGGGACTAGACACTGAAGCTTTCTTT